The 15 T cell receptor beta chains in this list originate from one sample, sequenced in a study of shared T cell receptors in the human thymus. The assay was immunoSEQ multiplex PCR, and TCRdb's table has in-frame clones only and misses some. The sample records about 610,000 clones, more than 75% being singletons. These records were also assigned to another study, of human thymus T cells.

The material sequenced was thymocytes. These receptors were obtained from a boy under three years old with a congenital heart defect.

In this sample, this clone turned up once. The V gene is TRBV5-4, the J gene TRBJ2-7; a weak D match, TRBD2 (6 bases). V lost 0 bases, J lost 6 bases, and 16 bases lay in between. The length of the CDR3 is 15 residues. Germline loops: CDR1 SGHNT, CDR2 YYREEE (reference sequence). CDR3 amino acids: CASSLGARRAGEQYF. CDR3 sequence (DNA): TGTGCCAGCAGCTTGGGGGCTAGGAGGGCAGGCGAGCAGTACTTC.

The chain joins TRBV7-8 to TRBJ2-5; TRBD2 aligns across 13 bases. The CDR3 covers 19 residues. CDR1 is SGHVS, CDR2 FQNEAQ, per germline. V was clipped by 1 base and J by 3 bases; unmatched bases: 11. Written as DNA, the CDR3 is TGTGCCAGCAGCTTAGACTCTCGAGGACTAGCGGGAGTGAAAGAGACCCAGTACTTC. As protein: CASSLDSRGLAGVKETQYF.

This clone has just a few counts. CDR3 protein: CASSDPTGLAGGSYEQYF. The CDR3, as DNA: TGTGCCAGCAGTGACCCGACGGGACTAGCGGGAGGATCGTACGAGCAGTACTTC. The V gene is TRBV6-4, the J gene TRBJ2-7, with 15 bases matching TRBD2. CDR1 is MRHNA, CDR2 SNTAGT, per germline. The CDR3 has 18 residues. After removal of 2 bases from V and 4 bases from J, the junction contained 9 bases not matched to a gene.

The chain carries TRBV6-4 and TRBJ1-1; a weak D match, TRBD1 (5 bases). The CDR3 runs to 13 residues. CDR1 and CDR2 (germline): MRHNA, SNTAGT. Trimming stripped 5 bases from V and 1 base from J, with 8 bases between. CDR3 in amino acids: CASSSQGNTEAFF. The CDR3 nucleotides are TGTGCCAGCAGTTCCCAGGGGAACACTGAAGCTTTCTTT.

The chain has TRBV4-3 and TRBJ1-5; D is undetermined. The CDR3 contains 15 residues. Trimming stripped 3 bases from V and 4 bases from J, with 13 bases between. Germline V gives CDR1 LGHNA, CDR2 YSLEER. The CDR3 DNA is TGCGCCAGCAGCCAGACTGTCCAGCCGAATCAGCCCCAGCATTTT. Translated: CASSQTVQPNQPQHF.

The chain has TRBV25-1 and TRBJ2-5; 7 nucleotides line up with TRBD2. Germline CDR1 and CDR2: MGHDK and SYGVNS. V shed 2 bases, J shed 7 bases, and the junction held 10 bases outside the gene matches. The CDR3 has 15 amino acids. The CDR3 spells CASSEGFAGDRTQYF. The CDR3 bases are TGTGCCAGCAGTGAAGGTTTCGCGGGAGATAGGACCCAGTACTTC.

Only a few counts were recorded for this clone. The chain has TRBV6-6 and TRBJ1-1; D gene ambiguous. Trimming stripped 7 bases from V and 0 bases from J, with 12 bases between. The length of the CDR3 is 14 residues. CDR1 and CDR2 (germline): MNHNY, SVGAGI (reference sequence). The CDR3 sequence: CASTTFSMNTEAFF. The CDR3 DNA reads TGTGCCAGCACCACTTTCTCCATGAACACTGAAGCTTTCTTT.

The chain couples TRBV12-5 to TRBJ1-2, with TRBD1 matching over 12 bases. V shed 4 bases and J 3 bases; nucleotides not matched to a gene: 9. The CDR3 has 17 amino acids. Germline assignment: CDR1 LGHNT and CDR2 FRNRAP. This CDR3 is CASGSPGQGARHYGYTF. CDR3 coding DNA: TGTGCTAGTGGTTCCCCGGGACAGGGGGCGCGTCACTATGGCTACACCTTC.

The V and J genes are TRBV7-9 and TRBJ2-5; 7 positions agree with TRBD1. The J segment lost 0 bases and the V segment lost 4 bases, leaving 2 bases of the junction unmatched. CDR3 length: 14 amino acids. Germline loops: CDR1 SEHNR, CDR2 FQNEAQ (reference sequence). CDR3 in amino acids: CASSSDRDQETQYF. The CDR3, as DNA: TGTGCCAGCAGCTCCGACAGGGACCAAGAGACCCAGTACTTC.

This chain uses TRBV28 with TRBJ1-5; D perhaps matches TRBD1 (5 bases). Germline V gives CDR1 MDHEN, CDR2 SYDVKM. CDR3 length: 15 residues. Trimming stripped 4 bases from V and 2 bases from J, with 12 bases between. The CDR3 region is CASSSGVPRNQPQHF. Written as DNA, the CDR3 is TGTGCCAGCAGTTCGGGGGTACCACGCAATCAGCCCCAGCATTTT.

This chain joins TRBV5-3 and TRBJ2-1, with D hard to call. TRBV5-3 falls under the ORF class, with uncertain function. V lost 2 bases, J lost 4 bases, and 7 bases lay in between. The CDR3 is 13 amino acids. DNA of the CDR3: TGTGCCAGAAGCTTATTGAGTTACAATGAGCAGTTCTTC. Translation gives CARSLLSYNEQFF.

The chain recombines TRBV4-2 with TRBJ1-2, with 9 nucleotides matching TRBD1. This CDR3 contains 15 residues. The V segment lost 0 bases and the J segment 3 bases; nucleotides outside the gene matches: 2. Per germline, CDR1 LGHNA and CDR2 YNFKEQ. In DNA form, the CDR3 reads TGTGCCAGCAGCCAAGATTGGACAGGGGACTATGGCTACACCTTC. Translated, it gives CASSQDWTGDYGYTF.

The chain uses TRBV28 and TRBJ2-1, with D possibly being TRBD2 (5 bases). Germline V gene data show CDR1 as MDHEN and CDR2 as SYDVKM. This CDR3 region has 14 residues. The V end was cut by 5 bases, the J end by 5 bases, with 13 bases between. The CDR3: CASSDGVLDNEQFF. In DNA, the CDR3 is TGTGCCAGCAGTGACGGGGTTCTCGACAATGAGCAGTTCTTC.

The J gene is TRBJ1-3, the V gene TRBV2; D is perhaps TRBD1 (6 bases). The CDR3 is 16 amino acids. Per germline, CDR1 SNHLY and CDR2 FYNNEI. V was trimmed by 7 bases and J by 1 base, leaving 17 bases between them. CDR3 amino acids: CASTGQPRFSGNTIYF. In DNA, the CDR3 is TGTGCCAGCACCGGACAGCCTAGGTTTTCTGGAAACACCATATATTTT.

The CDR3 DNA follows: TGCAGCGTTGAAGCCAGACTAGCGGGAGGCCGGTACAATGAGCAGTTCTTC. Protein: CSVEARLAGGRYNEQFF. The V gene is TRBV29-1, the J gene TRBJ2-1; 13 positions agree with TRBD2. This CDR3 has 17 residues. Trimming removed 1 base from V and 4 bases from J; junction bases left unmatched: 7. CDR1 and CDR2 (germline): SQVTM, ANQGSEA.